This T cell receptor (beta chain) appears in the sequencing data of a study of human T cells and chemical hapten exposure. For the study at large: The sensitizer, 2% DPC, was used on about 2 cm by about 2 cm of upper inner arm skin.

The time point here: patch test 2, 6 weeks after DPC sensitization. The treatment denotes: therapeutic diphenylcyclopropenone sensitization with weekly scalp DPC. Patch tests were applied only after blood draws. It was from unfractionated whole blood that total RNA was extracted. At least ten counts were recorded for this clonotype. Its target is unknown. In TCRdb, the RACE reads were re-called with MiXCR into one record per CDR3 protein. The table lists 110,000 to 150,000 distinct CDR3 sequences, approximately 12% of them singletons. The CDR3 is 14 amino acids. Trimming cost V 0 bases and J 6 bases, with 11 bases left between them. Per germline, CDR1 DFQATT and CDR2 SNEGSKA (reference sequence). Study-wide points: Once DPC sensitization occurred, TCRs above 1 in 1000 frequency showed no change.

This receptor was obtained from a woman aged 50 to 65 with alopecia areata. Some clones in this sample may be carry-over from other donors' samples. The material sequenced was whole blood, taken in connection with sensitization to the hapten diphenylcyclopropenone (DPC). The chain has TRBV20-1 and TRBJ2-2; no clear D. The CDR3 region has the DNA TGCAGTGCTAGAGATATAGGATCAGCCGGGGAGCTGTTTTTT. It translates to CSARDIGSAGELFF.